This T cell receptor beta chain came from a study of blood T cells in healthy people across ages. General observations from the study: Strong correlation linked observed beta diversity and percent naive T cells.

In its sample, this clonotype was seen a few times. Its antigen is not identified. A second PCR of roughly 7 to 11 cycles used a sample-barcoded 5' primer and a J-beta primer mix. A template-switch adaptor containing 12 random nucleotides labeled each cDNA molecule. Each sample provided no less than 2.5 million CDR3-containing paired-end reads. TCRdb fed the 5' RACE reads into MiXCR, producing one record per CDR3 protein. The table records 1.8 million or so distinct CDR3 sequences, about 39% of them present only once. Extracted total RNA amounted to at least 6 micrograms for each sample. The sequence was obtained from a human donor in good health. The source material was blood.

For the CDR3, the DNA is TGTGCCTGGAGTGTACCGGGGGGGGTAAGCTCCTACAATGAGCAGTTCTTC. This gives the protein CAWSVPGGVSSYNEQFF. The chain has TRBV30 and TRBJ2-1; 8 bases align to TRBD2. V shed 0 bases and J 0 bases; nucleotides not matched to a gene: 7. The V gene's germline CDR1 is GTSNPN and CDR2 SVGIG (reference sequence). CDR3 length: 17 residues.